The clone carrying this T cell receptor beta chain showed up many times. Antigen: not known. CDR1 MNHNS and CDR2 SASEGT come from the germline V gene. Deletions cut 5 bases from V and 0 bases from J, with 14 bases between. The CDR3 is 15 residues long. This sample is drawn from a study of T-cell reconstitution after alpha-beta-depleted transplantation in children. Whole-study results and caveats: Surviving thymic progenitors and recipient T cells were the source of high TCRbeta diversity at day 60 in some patients. Reports say that about two months after transplant, the alpha-beta T cells came out of several hundred graft clones that had expanded. Newly produced T cells mostly accounted for T-cell counts and diversity one year post-transplant.

Unique molecular identifiers were built into the TCRbeta library. One entry per CDR3 protein, called by TCRdb with MiXCR from the PCR reads. The table shows a few hundred thousand distinct CDR3 sequences, with just over 7.5% occurring only once. This chain links TRBV6-1 with TRBJ2-7; D unclear. Sequencing was performed on peripheral blood, taken 360 days after TCRalphabeta/CD19-depleted stem cell transplant. The source of this sequence is a female patient aged 2-10 years who had a stem cell transplant for Fanconi anemia, so the T cells may come from the graft donor. As DNA, the CDR3 is TGTGCCAGCAGTCGACCAGGAAAAAGCTCCTACGAGCAGTACTTC. Translated: CASSRPGKSSYEQYF.